The T cell receptor beta chain under discussion was sequenced for a study of technical replicates of blood from several donors (dated by TCRdb to about 2017). Libraries were made using the immunoSEQ multiplex PCR assay. TCRdb retrieved this table from immuneACCESS and kept in-frame rearrangements only. Not all clones are present; in checked studies, unresolved V genes account for under half, and no reason is known for the remainder. The sample table shows roughly 79,000 clones, and around 95% are seen once. The ten largest make up roughly 0.37% of the sample. Points on this clone: This clone's antigen is unknown. No quality values exist for individual bases; no much larger clone is one base distant.

Based on the germline V gene, the CDR1 and CDR2 sequences are MDHEN and SYDVKM. The CDR3 covers 14 residues, taking in both the cysteine and the phenylalanine. Just the 42-base CDR3 DNA is kept, in frame starting at base 1. The junction shows trimming of 6 bases on V and 5 bases on J, and the gene matches do not reach 3 bases of it. Recombination connected TRBV28 to TRBJ2-2; TRBD2 matches 10 bases in the middle. The sequence was collected from a human donor in good health. The sequenced sample consisted of T cells isolated from PBMCs. Here the CDR3 is given as CASRGLARTGELFF. The DNA reads TGTGCCAGCAGGGGACTAGCGAGGACCGGGGAGCTGTTTTTT.